The text below deals with one T cell receptor beta chain. Its specificity is not known. For the diagnoses, clinical symptoms, serum thyroxine and TRAb, thyroid ultrasound and orbital computed tomography were used. This specimen comes from a study of T cells in Graves' hyperthyroidism and ophthalmopathy. Points from the study as a whole: Ophthalmopathy was told apart from stable hyperthyroidism by a 13 V-J model. Expanded thyroid clonotypes (above 0.001) were mostly also found in blood.

TCR beta CDR3 sequences were amplified from RNA transcripts. The primer set for the first-round RT-PCR of the TCR CDR3 was HTBI. TCRdb fed the multiplex PCR reads into MiXCR, producing one record per CDR3 protein. This sample has 500,000 to 600,000 distinct CDR3 sequences, with over 35% found just once. The sequencing input was peripheral blood or thyroid tissue (not recorded which). The source of this sequence is an adult woman with Graves' disease, either hyperthyroidism or ophthalmopathy (not recorded which).

The CDR3 bases are TGTGCCAGCAGTTTCAGCCGCAATGGGCCCCTCCACTTT. Translating it yields CASSFSRNGPLHF. The chain links TRBV2 to TRBJ1-6; no reliable D call. Germline V gene data show CDR1 as SNHLY and CDR2 as FYNNEI. Trimming removed 5 bases at V and 13 bases at J, with 15 bases between. The CDR3 is 13 amino acids.